Here is one TCR beta chain with its context. Its matching antigen is unknown. This sample stems from a study of neoadjuvant nivolumab and ipilimumab in lung cancer. Study results and limitations: Pathologic regression was not significantly tied to TCR clonality.

This table comes from immunoSEQ multiplex PCR, and its TCRdb copy is limited to in-frame clones, with some not included. The table lists some 50,000 clones, around 88% of them singletons. V was trimmed by 1 base and J by 0 bases, leaving 10 bases between them. The CDR3 length is 15 residues. Germline values: CDR1 KGHSH, CDR2 LQKENI. This chain uses TRBV18 with TRBJ2-7; D ambiguous. This clonotype was sampled from an adult with non-small cell lung cancer. Some clones in this sample may be carry-over from other donors' samples. This specimen was blood, taken before neoadjuvant nivolumab, alone or with ipilimumab. This CDR3 reads CASSPQTTSSYEQYF. The CDR3 DNA reads as TGTGCCAGCTCACCACAGACAACGAGCTCCTACGAGCAGTACTTC.